Each of the 9 T cell receptor beta chains below was sequenced from the same sample in a study of control samples from healthy donors and cancer patients. Repertoires were generated with immunoSEQ multiplex PCR, while TCRdb's copy carries only in-frame clones and drops some. The repertoire includes about 120,000 clones, around 92% of them detected once, and about 2.2% sits in the top ten. Material: blood. These receptors all come from a woman in her forties or fifties in good health.

The chain is built from TRBV6-5 and TRBJ1-4; TRBD1 is a possible D gene (5 bases). Trimming left V 7 bases short and J 5 bases short, with 17 bases between. The CDR3 runs 15 residues. Germline-derived CDR1 and CDR2 are MNHEY and SVGAGI. The CDR3 region is CASIKDGGRNEKLFF. CDR3 nucleotide sequence: TGTGCCAGCATCAAAGACGGGGGACGGAATGAAAAACTGTTTTTT.

This chain connects TRBV5-4 to TRBJ2-2; 7 nucleotides agree with TRBD2. This CDR3 has 15 residues. Trimming took 4 bases from V and 1 from J; bases not matched to a gene: 4. CDR1 is SGHNT, CDR2 YYREEE, per germline (reference sequence). CDR3 residues: CASSRIAGNTGELFF. DNA of the CDR3: TGTGCCAGCAGCCGTATAGCGGGGAACACCGGGGAGCTGTTTTTT.

V is TRBV5-1 and J is TRBJ2-5, with 11 bases identical to TRBD1. The germline gives CDR1 SGHRS, CDR2 YFSETQ. Trimming cost V 2 bases and J 4 bases; bases outside gene matches: 4. CDR3 length: 15 amino acids. The chain's CDR3 is CASSFPGQGVETQYF. The DNA for the CDR3 is TGCGCCAGCAGCTTCCCGGGACAGGGGGTAGAGACCCAGTACTTC. Full variable domain (remainder filled in from reference TRBV5-1 and TRBJ2-5): KAGVTQTPRYLIKTRGQQVTLSCSPISGHRSVSWYQQTPGQGLQFLFEYFSETQRNKGNFPGRFSGRQFSNSRSEMNVSTLELGDSALYLCASSFPGQGVETQYFGPGTRLLVL.

The chain employs TRBV24-1 and TRBJ2-5, with D possibly being TRBD2 (5 bases). This CDR3 is 13 amino acids long. V was cut by 7 bases and J by 5 bases, with 13 bases left in between. CDR1 is KGHDR, CDR2 SFDVKD, per germline. The CDR3 loop is CATSKGVSETQYF. In DNA, the CDR3 is TGTGCCACCAGCAAGGGAGTTTCGGAGACCCAGTACTTC.

The CDR3: CASSPDLQPQHF. The DNA of the CDR3 is TGTGCCAGCAGCCCTGACCTACAGCCCCAGCATTTT. The chain combines TRBV12-3 or TRBV12-4 with TRBJ1-5; D is unresolved. V lost 6 bases and J lost 7, with 10 bases in between. This CDR3 contains 12 residues.

The chain couples TRBV7-6 to TRBJ2-5, with TRBD2 matching 8 bases. V was clipped by 1 base and J by 3 bases; unmatched bases: 4. This CDR3 region has 15 residues. Per germline, CDR1 SGHVS and CDR2 FNYEAQ. CDR3 loop: CASSLVVSGKETQYF. Written as DNA, the CDR3 is TGTGCCAGCAGCTTAGTAGTTAGCGGGAAAGAGACCCAGTACTTC.

V usage is TRBV6-5 and J usage is TRBJ1-1; perhaps TRBD1 as D (6 bases). Germline values: CDR1 MNHEY, CDR2 SVGAGI. V was clipped by 7 bases and J by 1 base, with 13 bases between them. The CDR3 sequence is 14 residues long. As DNA, the CDR3 is TGTGCCAGCATGACAGGCTGGCCGAACACTGAAGCTTTCTTT. As protein: CASMTGWPNTEAFF.

The V and J genes are TRBV5-5 and TRBJ2-7; 9 bases align to TRBD2. Trimming took 4 bases from V and 3 from J; bases not matched to a gene: 8. CDR1 is SGHKS and CDR2 is YYEKEE in the germline V gene (reference sequence). The CDR3 sequence is 15 residues long. The CDR3 nucleotides read TGTGCCAGCAGCCGGGTGGCTAGCGGGGTCTACGAGCAGTACTTC. Its protein product is CASSRVASGVYEQYF.

This clone was seen only once. The chain uses TRBV7-8 and TRBJ1-4, with no clear D. Trimming cost V 4 bases and J 0 bases, with 9 bases left between them. There are 15 residues in the CDR3. Looked up from germline, CDR1 is SGHVS and CDR2 is FQNEAQ. The CDR3 sequence is CASSYRRTTNEKLFF. DNA for the CDR3: TGTGCCAGCAGCTATAGACGGACAACTAATGAAAAACTGTTTTTT.